This TCR beta chain was profiled in a study of T cells in Graves' hyperthyroidism and ophthalmopathy. The study's findings and limits: Within blood appeared most thyroid clonotypes that had expanded above 0.001.

Template material for amplifying TCR beta CDR3 regions consisted of RNA transcripts. Initially, a first-round RT-PCR of the TCR CDR3 employed the HTBI primer set. TCRdb redid the calling of the multiplex PCR reads with MiXCR, one entry per CDR3 protein. The data contain approximately 620,000 distinct CDR3 sequences, around 14% of them singletons. This CDR3 region has 12 residues. The V end lost 3 bases, the J end lost 7 bases, and 7 bases lay between the germline ends. Per germline, CDR1 ENHRY and CDR2 SYGVKD. This clonotype was seen many times. The antigen is undetermined. Cells are PBMCs isolated from 10 ml of fresh blood.

The sequenced sample was blood. The source of this sequence is a woman aged 30 to 39 with Graves' hyperthyroidism that later progressed to Graves' ophthalmopathy. The chain employs TRBV10-3 and TRBJ1-5; D is unclear. CDR3 bases: TGTGCCATCAGTGAACCAGGACAGCCCCAGCATTTT. Translating it yields CAISEPGQPQHF.